This TCR beta chain is drawn from a study of blood T cell repertoires in COVID-19. About the study: Samples taken during acute and convalescent COVID-19 were collected in the United States, Italy and Spain.

Some clones are missing from TCRdb's copy, which holds only in-frame ones; the method was immunoSEQ multiplex PCR. The sample records about 220,000 clones, approximately 80% being singletons. The CDR3 spans 15 residues. The V end was cut by 4 bases, the J end by 2 bases, with 11 bases between. Germline CDR1 and CDR2: LGHDT and YNNKEL (reference sequence). The cohort comprised adults aged about 18 to 89 years residing in about two dozen US areas. Participant-reported clinical history was the basis for cohort assignment. Sequenced sample: PBMCs or T cells enriched from blood (not recorded which). The sequence was collected from a woman aged 60-75 years who had recovered from COVID-19. The chain couples TRBV3-1 (or the pseudogene TRBV3-2) to TRBJ2-2, with D perhaps TRBD1 (5 bases). CDR3 nucleotide sequence: TGTGCCAGCAGCCCTCGGACAAAAAACACCGGGGAGCTGTTTTTT. Encoded protein: CASSPRTKNTGELFF.